Listed here are 29 T cell receptor beta chains from one sample, sequenced in a study of blood T cell repertoires in COVID-19. Only in-frame clones appear in the TCRdb table, and some are missing; sequencing was by immunoSEQ multiplex PCR. Among 210,000 or so clones listed, 82% were seen once. Sequenced: peripheral blood. All receptors come from a woman aged 40 to 50 with acute or convalescent COVID-19.

The rearrangement uses TRBV30 and TRBJ2-3; 9 bases align to TRBD1. The CDR3 is 15 amino acids. From germline, CDR1 is GTSNPN and CDR2 SVGIG (reference sequence). Germline trimming cut 4 bases from V and 3 bases from J; bases unmatched to any gene: 8. CDR3 loop: CAWIGPGQGTDTQYF. The CDR3 region has the DNA TGTGCCTGGATAGGGCCGGGACAGGGTACAGATACGCAGTATTTT.

This sequence joins TRBV11-2 and TRBJ1-1; a possible D gene is TRBD1 (5 bases). Germline V gene lookup returns CDR1 SGHAT and CDR2 FQNNGV. The CDR3 covers 15 residues. The V end lost 1 base, the J end lost 3 bases, and 12 bases lay between the germline ends. The CDR3 region has the DNA TGTGCCAGCAGCTTAGGGTACAGGTCGGACACTGAAGCTTTCTTT. It specifies CASSLGYRSDTEAFF. The full variable domain, with the rest looked up from reference TRBV11-2 and TRBJ1-1, is EAGVAQSPRYKIIEKRQSVAFWCNPISGHATLYWYQQILGQGPKLLIQFQNNGVVDDSQLPKDRFSAERLKGVDSTLKIQPAKLEDSAVYLCASSLGYRSDTEAFFGQGTRLTVV.

This clone was detected only a few times. J is TRBJ2-3 and V is TRBV25-1; possible D gene TRBD2, 5 bases. The CDR3 is 13 residues long. V lost 5 bases to trimming and J lost 1 base, with 7 bases between them. From germline, CDR1 is MGHDK and CDR2 SYGVNS. The CDR3 sequence: CASSSSGTDTQYF. For the CDR3, the DNA is TGTGCCAGCAGTAGTAGCGGCACAGATACGCAGTATTTT.

The J gene is TRBJ2-2, the V gene TRBV11-2; 8 nucleotides line up with TRBD1. Trimming at V came to 5 bases and at J to 6 bases, leaving 8 bases not matched to a gene. CDR1 and CDR2 from the germline V gene are SGHAT and FQNNGV. This CDR3 comprises 15 residues. The CDR3 coding sequence is TGTGCCAGCAGCGCACAGGGGGGCCCCCCCGGGGAGCTGTTTTTT. It is translated as CASSAQGGPPGELFF.

Points on this clone: This CDR3 is also generated by other DNA sequences in the sample. The V gene is TRBV5-1, the J gene TRBJ2-1, with 7 nucleotides matching TRBD1. With V trimmed by 1 base and J by 3 bases, 1 base remained unmatched. CDR1 and CDR2 (germline): SGHRS, YFSETQ. The CDR3 sequence is 14 residues long. Here the CDR3 reads CASSLSGGYNEQFF. DNA for the CDR3: TGCGCCAGCAGCTTGTCAGGGGGCTACAATGAGCAGTTCTTC. Full variable domain (remainder filled in from reference TRBV5-1 and TRBJ2-1): KAGVTQTPRYLIKTRGQQVTLSCSPISGHRSVSWYQQTPGQGLQFLFEYFSETQRNKGNFPGRFSGRQFSNSRSEMNVSTLELGDSALYLCASSLSGGYNEQFFGPGTRLTVL.

The chain couples TRBV19 to TRBJ1-2; 9 positions agree with TRBD1. V shed 5 bases and J 4 bases; nucleotides not matched to a gene: 5. Germline assignment: CDR1 LNHDA and CDR2 SQIVND (reference sequence). The CDR3 covers 14 residues. CDR3 loop: CASSPRDRVYGYTF. The DNA for the CDR3 is TGTGCCAGTAGTCCCCGGGACAGGGTCTATGGCTACACCTTC.

This clone was detected only a few times. V and J are TRBV7-9 and TRBJ2-3; D unclear. The ends were cut back, 1 base at V and 4 bases at J, with 9 bases in the middle. Germline CDR1 reads SEHNR; CDR2 reads FQNEAQ (reference sequence). This CDR3 has 14 amino acids. The CDR3 DNA is TGTGCCAGCAGCTTAGTAGGCGGAGCAGATACGCAGTATTTT. The encoded protein is CASSLVGGADTQYF.

The CDR3 loop reads CASTPRAQGGPEAFF. DNA for the CDR3: TGTGCCAGTACCCCGCGGGCCCAGGGGGGCCCTGAAGCTTTCTTT. The J gene is TRBJ1-1, the V gene TRBV19; 7 nucleotides agree with TRBD1. This CDR3 comprises 15 residues. Unmatched junction bases numbered 14, after V lost 7 bases and J lost 6 bases. Germline V gene data show CDR1 as LNHDA and CDR2 as SQIVND (reference sequence).

The chain uses TRBV6-5 and TRBJ1-2; tentatively, D is TRBD1 (5 bases). Trimming took 7 bases from V and 10 from J, leaving 22 bases between them. The CDR3 has 14 residues. Germline assignment: CDR1 MNHEY and CDR2 SVGAGI. This chain's CDR3 is CASTRGGAIYPYTF. The CDR3 DNA reads as TGTGCCAGCACACGAGGAGGGGCTATCTATCCCTACACCTTC.

The V call is TRBV6-5, the J call TRBJ2-5; 8 nucleotides align to TRBD2. The CDR3 is made up of 15 amino acids. Per germline, CDR1 MNHEY and CDR2 SVGAGI. The junction had 10 bases not matched to a gene; V was cut back by 6 bases and J by 4 bases. CDR3 in amino acids: CASRYEREWRETQYF. CDR3 nucleotide sequence: TGTGCCAGCAGATATGAGCGGGAGTGGCGAGAGACCCAGTACTTC.

This chain joins TRBV6-5 and TRBJ1-1; 7 bases agree with TRBD1. Germline V CDR1 and CDR2: MNHEY, SVGAGI. After removal of 6 bases from V and 4 bases from J, the junction contained 5 bases not matched to a gene. The CDR3 runs to 13 residues. The CDR3 bases are TGTGCCAGCAGCCCCGGGACAGCCACTGAAGCTTTCTTT. This gives the protein CASSPGTATEAFF.

This sequence joins TRBV25-1 and TRBJ1-2, with D unresolved. The CDR3 loop spans 12 amino acids. V dropped 3 bases and J dropped 8 bases, with 10 bases sitting between them. Germline V gives CDR1 MGHDK, CDR2 SYGVNS. CDR3: CASSELTGGYTF. CDR3 DNA: TGTGCCAGCAGTGAGTTGACGGGGGGCTACACCTTC.

This clone was counted a few times. The V gene is TRBV30, the J gene TRBJ2-7; a weak D match, TRBD2 (5 bases). This CDR3 spans 13 amino acids. V lost 7 bases to trimming and J lost 0 bases, with 13 bases between them. Germline V gene sequence: CDR1 GTSNPN, CDR2 SVGIG (reference sequence). In nucleotides, the CDR3 is TGTGCCTCTGACTCGGGGAGCTCCTACGAGCAGTACTTC. Its protein product is CASDSGSSYEQYF.

The CDR3 nucleotides are TGTGCCAGCAGCCAAGAAAGGTTGGGACAGGGGGCCGGGGCCAACGTCCTGACTTTC. As protein: CASSQERLGQGAGANVLTF. V and J are TRBV3-1 (or the pseudogene TRBV3-2) and TRBJ2-6; 12 bases map to TRBD1. Germline V gene data show CDR1 as LGHDT and CDR2 as YNNKEL (reference sequence). The V segment lost 0 bases and the J segment 4 bases; nucleotides outside the gene matches: 7. This CDR3 is 19 amino acids long.

The V and J genes are TRBV27 and TRBJ1-3, with D hard to call. The CDR3 is 16 amino acids. V was cut by 3 bases and J by 2 bases, with 14 bases left in between. Looked up from germline, CDR1 is MNHEY and CDR2 is SMNVEV (reference sequence). As DNA, the CDR3 is TGTGCCAGCAGTTTTCTGCCGCCGGGTCCTGGAAACACCATATATTTT. It codes for CASSFLPPGPGNTIYF.

The chain employs TRBV19 and TRBJ1-2; D possibly corresponds to TRBD1 (6 bases). The CDR3 is 16 residues long. Looked up from germline, CDR1 is LNHDA and CDR2 is SQIVND (reference sequence). Trimming shortened V by 4 bases and J by 0 bases, and 15 bases separated the two germline ends. CDR3 nucleotide sequence: TGTGCCAGTAGTAAGGCAGGGGATTTGGCTAACTATGGCTACACCTTC. Protein product: CASSKAGDLANYGYTF.

The rearrangement joins TRBV11-2 to TRBJ2-3; a possible D gene is TRBD2 (5 bases). The germline CDR1 and CDR2 sequences are SGHAT and FQNNGV. The CDR3 is made up of 15 amino acids. Trimming left V 4 bases short and J 4 bases short, with 15 bases between. CDR3 loop: CASSSPRGIADTQYF. The DNA for the CDR3 is TGTGCCAGCAGCTCCCCTCGGGGTATAGCAGATACGCAGTATTTT.

The chain employs TRBV27 and TRBJ1-2; 8 bases agree with TRBD1. Germline loops: CDR1 MNHEY, CDR2 SMNVEV (reference sequence). V shed 2 bases, J shed 5 bases, and the junction held 10 bases outside the gene matches. This CDR3 region has 16 residues. The CDR3 DNA is TGTGCCAGCAGTTTAACCCGGACAGGGAGGAGATATGGCTACACCTTC. It specifies CASSLTRTGRRYGYTF.

V usage is TRBV7-2 and J usage is TRBJ1-2, with D hard to call. Per germline, CDR1 SGHTA and CDR2 FQGNSA. Trimming removed 2 bases from V and 4 bases from J, with 11 bases in between. The CDR3 is made up of 14 amino acids. CDR3 in amino acids: CASSLNSVTYGYTF. In nucleotides, the CDR3 is TGTGCCAGCAGCTTAAATTCGGTTACCTATGGCTACACCTTC.

V is TRBV4-1 and J is TRBJ1-5; D gene uncertain. In germline, CDR1 is MGHRA, CDR2 YSYEKL. V gave up 1 base and J gave up 9 bases, with 7 bases separating them. The CDR3 consists of 12 residues. CDR3 sequence (DNA): TGCGCCAGCAGCCAAGGAGAGAGGCCCCAGCATTTT. As protein: CASSQGERPQHF.

This chain connects TRBV19 to TRBJ1-1; D is possibly TRBD1 (6 bases). The CDR3 has 17 residues. The V end was cut by 4 bases, the J end by 4 bases, with 22 bases between. Germline CDR1 reads LNHDA; CDR2 reads SQIVND (reference sequence). CDR3: CASSTGSPGRGSTEAFF. CDR3 nucleotide sequence: TGTGCCAGTAGTACCGGTTCCCCCGGCAGGGGTAGCACTGAAGCTTTCTTT.

The V call is TRBV21-1, the J call TRBJ2-4; the DNA was not compared with TRBD1, the D call given in the table. TRBV21-1 is a known pseudogene. This CDR3 is built from 17 residues. The CDR3 spells CASSKKWLAKAKNIQYF. As DNA, the CDR3 is TGTGCCAGCAGCAAAAAGTGGCTCGCCAAAGCCAAAAACATTCAGTACTTC.

This chain uses TRBV14 with TRBJ2-3; D is unresolved. Deletions cut 4 bases from V and 2 bases from J, with 13 bases between. CDR1 and CDR2 from the germline V gene are SGHDN and FVKESK. The CDR3 sequence is 15 residues long. The CDR3 sequence is CASSLLNSITDTQYF. The CDR3 DNA sequence: TGTGCCAGCAGCCTTCTTAACAGCATCACAGATACGCAGTATTTT.

V usage is TRBV7-8 and J usage is TRBJ1-5, with D maybe TRBD1 (6 bases). V was trimmed by 3 bases and J by 3 bases, leaving 15 bases between them. The CDR3 is 16 amino acids. Germline CDR1 reads SGHVS; CDR2 reads FQNEAQ. CDR3 sequence: CASSFGPTGYNQPQHF. The CDR3 DNA sequence: TGTGCCAGCAGCTTTGGACCGACAGGTTACAATCAGCCCCAGCATTTT.

The V call is TRBV21-1, the J call TRBJ2-7; the DNA was not compared with TRBD1, the D call given in the table. TRBV21-1 corresponds to a pseudogene. The CDR3 totals 15 residues. CDR3 DNA sequence: TGTGCCAGCAGCAAACCGGGACAGGGGCCAAGCGGGCAGTACTTC. Translation gives CASSKPGQGPSGQYF.

The J gene is TRBJ1-1, the V gene TRBV2; D is unclear. The CDR3 loop spans 14 amino acids. V was pared by 7 bases and J by 0 bases, with 12 bases between. The germline V gene has CDR1 SNHLY and CDR2 FYNNEI. The CDR3 bases are TGTGCCAGCAAGGGAGGTTCAATGAACACTGAAGCTTTCTTT. Its protein is CASKGGSMNTEAFF.

The rearrangement links TRBV6-6 to TRBJ1-5; maybe TRBD1 (5 bases). Germline assignment: CDR1 MNHNY and CDR2 SVGAGI (reference sequence). The CDR3 is 14 residues long. Trimming pared 4 bases from V and 0 bases from J, leaving 7 bases between. The CDR3 sequence is CASSSTDSNQPQHF. CDR3 coding DNA: TGTGCCAGCAGTTCGACAGATAGCAATCAGCCCCAGCATTTT.

This CDR3 is CASSVQQGGDTEAFF. The CDR3 region has the DNA TGTGCCAGCAGTGTCCAACAGGGAGGGGACACTGAAGCTTTCTTT. The chain carries TRBV25-1 and TRBJ1-1; maybe TRBD1 (6 bases). Trimming pared 4 bases from V and 3 bases from J, leaving 15 bases between. This CDR3 comprises 15 residues. Germline-derived CDR1 and CDR2 are MGHDK and SYGVNS.

This chain connects TRBV19 to TRBJ1-1, with no clear D. Trimming pared 0 bases from V and 10 bases from J, leaving 12 bases between. The CDR3 has 13 amino acids. Germline CDR1 is LNHDA and CDR2 is SQIVND (reference sequence). The CDR3 sequence: CASSIESGEAAFF. The CDR3 DNA is TGTGCCAGTAGTATAGAAAGTGGGGAGGCAGCTTTCTTT.